This TCR beta chain was identified during a study of shared clonotypes between healthy human individuals. Assay: immunoSEQ multiplex PCR; the TCRdb copy retains only in-frame clones and omits some. The profile shows approximately 2.1 million clones, about 92% of them singletons. The origin of this receptor is a man younger than 35 in good health. Some clones in this sample may be carry-over from other donors' samples. The material sequenced was naive CD4+ T cells from PBMCs. Subset denoted: CD45RA+ positively selected.

The CDR3 sequence is CASSLTYRGLTEAFF. As DNA, the CDR3 is TGCGCCAGCAGCTTGACATACAGGGGGCTCACTGAAGCTTTCTTT. The chain is built from TRBV5-1 and TRBJ1-1; 9 nucleotides line up with TRBD1. V dropped 1 base and J dropped 4; count of bases not matched to a gene: 5. The CDR3 length is 15 residues. Germline loops: CDR1 SGHRS, CDR2 YFSETQ.